One and the same sample provided the 26 T cell receptor beta chains below, sequenced in a study of long-term antiretroviral therapy in people with HIV. The run of the v3.0 immunoSEQ assay was at survey level. Sequenced by immunoSEQ multiplex PCR; TCRdb stores in-frame clones only, minus some. The data show 20,000 to 25,000 clones, 70% to 80% seen once. Sample: unsorted PBMCs, taken 1.2 years after starting antiretroviral therapy. The receptor set was obtained from a middle-aged woman with HIV.

V gene TRBV28 combines with J gene TRBJ2-1, with 8 positions matching TRBD1. Losses at the gene ends were 4 bases for V and 8 bases for J; bases not matched to a gene: 10. The CDR3 has 15 residues. CDR1 is MDHEN and CDR2 is SYDVKM in the germline V gene. The CDR3 here is CASSSDRVGLDEQFF. The CDR3 coding sequence is TGTGCCAGCAGTTCGGACAGGGTGGGTTTGGATGAGCAGTTCTTC.

The chain has TRBV28 and TRBJ1-4; 7 positions agree with TRBD1. The CDR3 has 13 residues. V gave up 6 bases and J gave up 5 bases; unmatched junction bases: 3. The germline gives CDR1 MDHEN, CDR2 SYDVKM. DNA for the CDR3: TGTGCCAGCAGGCTACAGGGGAATGAAAAACTGTTTTTT. This translates into CASRLQGNEKLFF.

The sample holds a few counts of this clone. This sequence joins TRBV27 and TRBJ2-7, with D possibly called TRBD1 or TRBD2 (5 bases each). V was clipped by 5 bases and J by 4 bases, with 15 bases between them. CDR3 length equals 14 residues. Germline-derived CDR1 and CDR2 are MNHEY and SMNVEV (reference sequence). The CDR3 loop reads CASSPGTTAYEQYF. Written as DNA, the CDR3 is TGTGCCAGCAGTCCCGGGACGACTGCATACGAGCAGTACTTC.

The chain couples TRBV2 to TRBJ2-2, with D tentatively TRBD1 (6 bases). CDR3 size: 14 residues. The V end was cut by 5 bases, the J end by 4 bases, with 11 bases between. CDR1 is SNHLY, CDR2 FYNNEI, per germline. CDR3 sequence reads: CASSLTGSTGELFF. DNA of the CDR3: TGTGCCAGCAGTCTTACAGGGTCCACCGGGGAGCTGTTTTTT.

J is TRBJ1-1 and V is TRBV19, with TRBD1 identical over 8 bases. The CDR3 is made up of 12 amino acids. V lost 5 bases to trimming and J lost 11 bases; unmatched junction nucleotides: 7. The germline V gene encodes CDR1 LNHDA and CDR2 SQIVND (reference sequence). The DNA for the CDR3 is TGTGCCAGTAGTCCCGGGACAGGCACGGCTTTCTTT. It is translated as CASSPGTGTAFF.

The J gene is TRBJ2-3, the V gene TRBV7-9; 7 bases match TRBD2. The germline V gene encodes CDR1 SEHNR and CDR2 FQNEAQ (reference sequence). The CDR3 has 16 amino acids. V was clipped by 4 bases and J by 2 bases; unmatched bases: 9. CDR3 DNA sequence: TGTGCCAGCAGCTCCCGTGGACTAGAAGCCACAGATACGCAGTATTTT. It encodes CASSSRGLEATDTQYF.

The chain couples TRBV7-2 to TRBJ1-2; D is possibly TRBD1 (5 bases). This CDR3 region has 13 residues. Trimming took 3 bases from V and 7 from J, leaving 12 bases between them. CDR1 and CDR2 (germline): SGHTA, FQGNSA. The CDR3 spells CASSFGRGTGYTF. DNA of the CDR3: TGTGCCAGCAGCTTTGGGAGGGGTACTGGCTACACCTTC. The complete variable domain, with remaining parts taken from reference TRBV7-2 and TRBJ1-2, reads GAGVSQSPSNKVTEKGKDVELRCDPISGHTALYWYRQSLGQGLEFLIYFQGNSAPDKSGLPSDRFSAERTGGSVSTLTIQRTQQEDSAVYLCASSFGRGTGYTFGSGTRLTVV.

The table lists this clone with a count of one. This chain links TRBV5-1 with TRBJ2-3, with TRBD2 identical over 12 bases. The CDR3 consists of 18 residues. V trimming: 0 bases; J trimming: 0 bases; junction bases outside the gene matches: 5. CDR1 SGHRS and CDR2 YFSETQ come from the germline V gene. The DNA of the CDR3 is TGCGCCAGCAGCTTGGAACTAGCGGGGGGCTTAAGCACAGATACGCAGTATTTT. Its protein is CASSLELAGGLSTDTQYF.

This chain links TRBV30 with TRBJ1-4; D is perhaps TRBD1 (6 bases). Between the trimmed V and J ends, which lost 4 bases and 5 bases, there was a span of 8 bases. CDR1 and CDR2 (germline): GTSNPN, SVGIG (reference sequence). CDR3 size: 12 residues. The CDR3: CAWKRGNEKLFF. DNA for the CDR3: TGTGCCTGGAAAAGGGGGAATGAAAAACTGTTTTTT. The whole variable domain, remainder taken from reference TRBV30 and TRBJ1-4, is SQTIHQWPATLVQPVGSPLSLECTVEGTSNPNLYWYRQAAGRGLQLLFYSVGIGQISSEVPQNLSASRPQDRQFILSSKKLLLSDSGFYLCAWKRGNEKLFFGSGTQLSVL.

The gene calls are TRBV6-6 and TRBJ1-4, with D maybe TRBD1 (6 bases). Germline CDR1 reads MNHNY; CDR2 reads SVGAGI (reference sequence). With 6 bases removed from V and 4 bases from J, the gap between germline ends came to 15 bases. The CDR3 is 15 residues long. The CDR3 region has the DNA TGTGCCAGCAGAGATGTGGGGGCGGTTAATGAAAAACTGTTTTTT. It codes for CASRDVGAVNEKLFF.

This chain connects TRBV19 to TRBJ2-7; D is unclear. Deletions cut 5 bases from V and 4 bases from J, with 12 bases between. CDR1 and CDR2 from the germline V gene are LNHDA and SQIVND (reference sequence). CDR3 size: 13 residues. The CDR3 region has the DNA TGTGCCAGTAGTGTCGCCTCCGGGTACGAGCAGTACTTC. Amino acid sequence: CASSVASGYEQYF.

The chain uses TRBV30 and TRBJ2-1; 13 nucleotides agree with TRBD2. The germline V gene encodes CDR1 GTSNPN and CDR2 SVGIG (reference sequence). V dropped 5 bases and J dropped 4; count of bases not matched to a gene: 2. The CDR3 spans 14 residues. CDR3 sequence (DNA): TGTGCCTGGGGGACTAGCGGGACATACAATGAGCAGTTCTTC. This sequence encodes CAWGTSGTYNEQFF.

The rearrangement links TRBV5-5 to TRBJ2-3; 7 nucleotides align to TRBD2. V shed 4 bases, J shed 2 bases, and the junction held 7 bases outside the gene matches. This CDR3 is built from 15 residues. The V gene's germline CDR1 is SGHKS and CDR2 YYEKEE (reference sequence). CDR3 bases: TGTGCCAGCAGCGGGCTGGCGGGGGACACAGATACGCAGTATTTT. Its translation: CASSGLAGDTDTQYF.

The sample holds a few counts of this clone. This chain uses TRBV2 with TRBJ2-7; 7 bases are a match to TRBD1. This CDR3 is built from 13 residues. Germline trimming cut 7 bases from V and 0 bases from J; bases unmatched to any gene: 3. The germline V gene encodes CDR1 SNHLY and CDR2 FYNNEI. The CDR3 DNA sequence: TGTGCCAGCATGAGGGGGCTCTCCTACGAGCAGTACTTC. It encodes CASMRGLSYEQYF.

This clone has just a few counts. The chain has TRBV2 and TRBJ2-7; 9 nucleotides align to TRBD2. The CDR3 sequence is 13 residues long. Germline V gene sequence: CDR1 SNHLY, CDR2 FYNNEI. Trimming at V came to 8 bases and at J to 6 bases, leaving 8 bases not matched to a gene. The CDR3 DNA reads TGTGCCAGCCAGTGGCTAGCGGGAATCGAGCAGTACTTC. Encoded protein: CASQWLAGIEQYF.

The chain carries TRBV5-6 and TRBJ2-2; unclear D gene. Trimming took off 0 bases at V and 5 bases at J, with 8 bases between the two ends. The CDR3 loop spans 14 amino acids. CDR1 is SGHDT, CDR2 YYEEEE, per germline. The CDR3 DNA is TGTGCCAGCAGCTTGGGTACTGGGACCGGGGAGCTGTTTTTT. Amino acid sequence: CASSLGTGTGELFF.

This clone has just one count. The J gene is TRBJ1-4, the V gene TRBV27; TRBD1 might be the D (5 bases). CDR3 length: 14 residues. The germline CDR1 and CDR2 sequences are MNHEY and SMNVEV (reference sequence). Trimming took off 6 bases at V and 4 bases at J, with 12 bases between the two ends. The CDR3 reads CASRTGTDNEKLFF. The DNA of the CDR3 is TGTGCCAGCAGAACCGGGACTGATAATGAAAAACTGTTTTTT. Based on the CDR3 plus reference TRBV27 and TRBJ1-4, the full variable domain is EAQVTQNPRYLITVTGKKLTVTCSQNMNHEYMSWYRQDPGLGLRQIYYSMNVEVTDKGDVPEGYKVSRKEKRNFPLILESPSPNQTSLYFCASRTGTDNEKLFFGSGTQLSVL.

The J gene is TRBJ2-7, the V gene TRBV5-4; 8 bases are a match to TRBD1. The CDR3 contains 15 residues. The germline V gene has CDR1 SGHNT and CDR2 YYREEE (reference sequence). The V and J ends lost 3 bases and 6 bases, in that order; junction bases with no gene match: 11. This CDR3 is CASSSPPGQASEQYF. CDR3 sequence (DNA): TGTGCCAGCAGCTCGCCTCCGGGACAGGCCTCCGAGCAGTACTTC.

The chain is built from TRBV2 and TRBJ1-6; TRBD1 might be the D (5 bases). V shed 8 bases and J shed 10 bases, with 18 bases lying between them. The germline V gene encodes CDR1 SNHLY and CDR2 FYNNEI. The CDR3 is 14 residues long. CDR3: CASVTGTGISPLHF. CDR3 DNA: TGTGCCAGCGTCACCGGGACCGGGATATCACCCCTCCACTTT.

The table lists this clone with a count of one. V and J are TRBV27 and TRBJ2-7; 10 nucleotides line up with TRBD2. The CDR3 is 15 residues long. Per germline, CDR1 MNHEY and CDR2 SMNVEV (reference sequence). V dropped 8 bases and J dropped 4; count of bases not matched to a gene: 11. In DNA, the CDR3 is TGTGCCAGCGGAAAGCTAGCGGGAGCTCTTTACGAGCAGTACTTC. Translating gives CASGKLAGALYEQYF.

The chain has TRBV30 and TRBJ2-5, with D possibly being TRBD2 (5 bases). The CDR3 is made up of 15 amino acids. V lost 2 bases and J lost 0, with 13 bases in between. Looked up from germline, CDR1 is GTSNPN and CDR2 is SVGIG (reference sequence). CDR3 protein: CAWSKAVWNQETQYF. The CDR3 coding sequence is TGTGCCTGGAGTAAAGCGGTGTGGAACCAAGAGACCCAGTACTTC.

The chain combines TRBV7-8 with TRBJ2-7; D unresolved. The germline CDR1 and CDR2 sequences are SGHVS and FQNEAQ. Trimming took 7 bases from V and 0 from J, leaving 16 bases between them. This CDR3 is 15 amino acids long. DNA of the CDR3: TGTGCCAGCACCCCCCTCCAGGTTAGCTCCTACGAGCAGTACTTC. This sequence encodes CASTPLQVSSYEQYF.

The chain recombines TRBV6-5 with TRBJ1-4; D perhaps matches TRBD1 (5 bases). V lost 6 bases to trimming and J lost 7 bases, with 18 bases between them. Germline values: CDR1 MNHEY, CDR2 SVGAGI. The CDR3 is made up of 15 amino acids. The CDR3 loop is CASSADRRRVEKLFF. The CDR3, as DNA: TGTGCCAGCAGCGCTGACAGAAGGAGAGTTGAAAAACTGTTTTTT.

This sequence joins TRBV10-1 and TRBJ2-3; perhaps TRBD1 as D (5 bases). Germline CDR1 is WNHNN and CDR2 is SYGVQD (reference sequence). V was clipped by 1 base and J by 5 bases, with 19 bases between them. This CDR3 comprises 17 residues. In DNA, the CDR3 is TGCGCCAGCAGTGAGTTCGACAGCGCTGGTGGAAAAGATACGCAGTATTTT. Its protein product is CASSEFDSAGGKDTQYF.

V gene TRBV4-1 combines with J gene TRBJ1-1; 8 bases are a match to TRBD1. V was clipped by 5 bases and J by 10 bases; unmatched bases: 9. Germline loops: CDR1 MGHRA, CDR2 YSYEKL. This CDR3 comprises 13 residues. The CDR3 sequence: CASSEGQGSAAFF. Here the CDR3 DNA reads TGCGCCAGCAGCGAAGGACAGGGCTCGGCAGCTTTCTTT.

The chain uses TRBV7-9 and TRBJ2-7; 9 bases match TRBD1. Trimming at V came to 6 bases and at J to 1 base, leaving 10 bases not matched to a gene. The CDR3 runs to 16 residues. The germline V gene has CDR1 SEHNR and CDR2 FQNEAQ (reference sequence). The CDR3 protein is CASRLGQGNPSYEQYF. The CDR3 DNA follows: TGTGCCAGCAGACTTGGACAGGGGAACCCATCCTACGAGCAGTACTTC.